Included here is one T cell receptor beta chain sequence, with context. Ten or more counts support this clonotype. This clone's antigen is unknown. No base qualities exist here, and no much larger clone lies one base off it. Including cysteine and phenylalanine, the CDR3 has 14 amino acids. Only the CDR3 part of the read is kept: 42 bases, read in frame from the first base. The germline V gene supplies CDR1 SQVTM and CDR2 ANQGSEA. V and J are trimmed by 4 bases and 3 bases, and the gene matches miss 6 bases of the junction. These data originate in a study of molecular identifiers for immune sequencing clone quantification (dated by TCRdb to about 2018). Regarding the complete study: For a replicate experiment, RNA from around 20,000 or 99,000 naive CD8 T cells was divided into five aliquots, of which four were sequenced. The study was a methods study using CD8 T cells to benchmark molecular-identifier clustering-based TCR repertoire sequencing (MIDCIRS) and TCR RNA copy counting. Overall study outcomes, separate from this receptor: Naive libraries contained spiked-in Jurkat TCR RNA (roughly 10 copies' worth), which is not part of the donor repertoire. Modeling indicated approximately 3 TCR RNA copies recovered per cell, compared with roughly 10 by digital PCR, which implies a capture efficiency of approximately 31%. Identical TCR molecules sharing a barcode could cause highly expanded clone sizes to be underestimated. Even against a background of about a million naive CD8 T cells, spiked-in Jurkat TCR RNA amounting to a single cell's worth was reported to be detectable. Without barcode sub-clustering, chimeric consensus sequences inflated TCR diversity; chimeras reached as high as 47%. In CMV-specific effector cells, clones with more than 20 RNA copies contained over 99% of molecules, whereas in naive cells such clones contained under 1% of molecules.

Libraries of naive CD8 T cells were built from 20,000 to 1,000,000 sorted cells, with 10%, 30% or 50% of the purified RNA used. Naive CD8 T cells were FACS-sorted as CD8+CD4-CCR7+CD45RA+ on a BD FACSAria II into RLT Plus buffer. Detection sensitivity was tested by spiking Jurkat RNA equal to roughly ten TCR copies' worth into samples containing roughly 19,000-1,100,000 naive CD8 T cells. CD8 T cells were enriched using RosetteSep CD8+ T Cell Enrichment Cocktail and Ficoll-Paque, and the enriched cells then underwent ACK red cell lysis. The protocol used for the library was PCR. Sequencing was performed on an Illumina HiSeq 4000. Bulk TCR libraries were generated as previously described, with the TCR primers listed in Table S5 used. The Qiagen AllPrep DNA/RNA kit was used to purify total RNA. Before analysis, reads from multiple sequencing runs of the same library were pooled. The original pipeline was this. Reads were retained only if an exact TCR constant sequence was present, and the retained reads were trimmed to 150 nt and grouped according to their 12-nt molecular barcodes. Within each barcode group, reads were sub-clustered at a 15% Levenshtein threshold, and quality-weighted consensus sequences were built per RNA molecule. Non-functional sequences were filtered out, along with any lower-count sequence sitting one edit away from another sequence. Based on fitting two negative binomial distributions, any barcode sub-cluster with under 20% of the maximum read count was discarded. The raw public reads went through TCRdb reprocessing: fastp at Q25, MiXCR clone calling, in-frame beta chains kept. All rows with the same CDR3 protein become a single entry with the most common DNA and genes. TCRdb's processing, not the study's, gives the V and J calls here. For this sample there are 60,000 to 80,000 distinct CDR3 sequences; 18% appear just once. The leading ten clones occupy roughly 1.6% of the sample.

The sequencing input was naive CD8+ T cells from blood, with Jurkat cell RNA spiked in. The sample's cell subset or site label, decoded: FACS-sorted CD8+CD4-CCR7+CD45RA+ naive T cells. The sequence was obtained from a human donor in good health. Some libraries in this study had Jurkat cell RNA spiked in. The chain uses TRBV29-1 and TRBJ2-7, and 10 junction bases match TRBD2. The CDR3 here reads CSVVSSGSRYEQYF. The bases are TGCAGCGTTGTGTCTAGCGGGAGCCGCTACGAGCAGTACTTC.